This TCR beta chain is from a study of T cell responses to AZD1222 COVID-19 vaccine. Findings of the study overall: Of the AZD1222 recipients, only 5 to 7 were seropositive at baseline. Clonal diversity was possibly underestimated; the donors were predominantly white British and more often female. The study sampled repertoires only after the peak T cell response.

V lost 0 bases and J lost 4, with 10 bases in between. The CDR3 totals 14 residues. Germline V gene sequence: CDR1 SGDLS, CDR2 YYNGEE. As regards this clone: Its antigen is not identified.

TCRdb's table, derived via immunoSEQ multiplex PCR, lists solely in-frame clones and lacks some. The sample lists about 150,000 clones; less than 90% were seen once. The V and J genes are TRBV9 and TRBJ1-1, with TRBD1 as a possible D gene (6 bases). This receptor was obtained from an adult who had recovered from COVID-19. Sequences were derived from peripheral blood, sampled after recovery from COVID-19. The CDR3 spells CASSVGGTSTEAFF. The CDR3, as DNA: TGTGCCAGCAGCGTAGGGGGGACAAGCACTGAAGCTTTCTTT.